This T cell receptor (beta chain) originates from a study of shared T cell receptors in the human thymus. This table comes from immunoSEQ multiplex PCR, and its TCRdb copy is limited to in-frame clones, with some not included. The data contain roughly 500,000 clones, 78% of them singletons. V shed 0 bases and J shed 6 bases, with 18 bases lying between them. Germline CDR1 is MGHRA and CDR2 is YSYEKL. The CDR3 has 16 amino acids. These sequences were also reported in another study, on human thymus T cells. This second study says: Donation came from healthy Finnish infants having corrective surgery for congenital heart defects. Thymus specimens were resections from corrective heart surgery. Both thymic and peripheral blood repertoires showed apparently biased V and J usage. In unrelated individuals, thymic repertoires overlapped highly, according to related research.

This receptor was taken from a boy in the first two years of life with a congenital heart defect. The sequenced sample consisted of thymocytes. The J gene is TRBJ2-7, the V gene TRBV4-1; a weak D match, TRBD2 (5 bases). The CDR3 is CASSQDMASRRVEQYF. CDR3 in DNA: TGCGCCAGCAGCCAAGATATGGCTAGCAGACGGGTCGAGCAGTACTTC.